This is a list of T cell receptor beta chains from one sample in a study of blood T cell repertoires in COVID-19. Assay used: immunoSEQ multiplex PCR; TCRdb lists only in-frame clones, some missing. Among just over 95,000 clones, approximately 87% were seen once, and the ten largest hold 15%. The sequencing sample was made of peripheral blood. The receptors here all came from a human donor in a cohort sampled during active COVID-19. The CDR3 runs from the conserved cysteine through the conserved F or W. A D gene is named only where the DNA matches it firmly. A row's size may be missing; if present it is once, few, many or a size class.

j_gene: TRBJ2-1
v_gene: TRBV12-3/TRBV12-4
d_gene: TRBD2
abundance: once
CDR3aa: CASSSGLGGGQFF
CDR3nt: TGTGCCAGCAGTTCGGGACTAGGCGGGGGACAGTTCTTC

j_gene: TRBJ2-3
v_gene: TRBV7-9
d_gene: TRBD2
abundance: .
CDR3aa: CASSDGLAGDTQYF
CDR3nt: TGTGCCAGCAGTGACGGACTAGCGGGAGATACGCAGTATTTT

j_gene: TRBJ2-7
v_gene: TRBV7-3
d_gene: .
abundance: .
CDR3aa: CASSWDKSYEQYF
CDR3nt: TGTGCCAGCAGCTGGGACAAGTCCTACGAGCAGTACTTC

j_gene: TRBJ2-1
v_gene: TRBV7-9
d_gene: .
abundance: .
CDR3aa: CASSPTGTNLNEQFF
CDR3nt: TGTGCCAGCAGCCCAACCGGGACAAACCTCAATGAGCAGTTCTTC

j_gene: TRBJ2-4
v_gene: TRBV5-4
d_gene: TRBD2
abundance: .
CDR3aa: CASSLETGGNIQYF
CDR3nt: TGTGCCAGCAGCTTAGAAACGGGGGGGAACATTCAGTACTTC

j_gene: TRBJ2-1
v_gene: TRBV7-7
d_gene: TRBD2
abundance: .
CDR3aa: CASSQGGLAGGPGEQFF
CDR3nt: TGTGCTAGCAGCCAAGGGGGACTAGCGGGAGGGCCTGGTGAGCAGTTCTTC

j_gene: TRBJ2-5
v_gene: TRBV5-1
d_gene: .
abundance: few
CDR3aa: CASSLGQGETQYF
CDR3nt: TGCGCCAGCAGCTTGGGGCAGGGGGAGACCCAGTACTTC

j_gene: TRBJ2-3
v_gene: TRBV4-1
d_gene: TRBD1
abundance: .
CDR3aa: CASSQDEGQLTDTQYF
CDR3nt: TGCGCCAGCAGCCAAGACGAGGGACAGCTCACAGATACGCAGTATTTT

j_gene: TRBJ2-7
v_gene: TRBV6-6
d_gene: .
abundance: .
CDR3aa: CASTQDSYEQYF
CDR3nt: TGTGCCAGCACGCAGGACTCCTACGAGCAGTACTTC

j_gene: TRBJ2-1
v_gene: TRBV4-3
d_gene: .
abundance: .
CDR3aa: CASSQDFQGFAYNEQFF
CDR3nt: TGCGCCAGCAGCCAAGATTTCCAGGGATTCGCCTACAATGAGCAGTTCTTC

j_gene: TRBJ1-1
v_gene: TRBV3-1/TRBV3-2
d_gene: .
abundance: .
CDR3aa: CASSPAGREAFF
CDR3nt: TGTGCCAGCAGCCCAGCAGGTCGTGAAGCTTTCTTT

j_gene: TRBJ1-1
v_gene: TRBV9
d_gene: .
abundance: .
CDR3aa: CASSGVQGTEAFF
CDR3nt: TGTGCCAGCAGCGGAGTCCAGGGGACTGAAGCTTTCTTT

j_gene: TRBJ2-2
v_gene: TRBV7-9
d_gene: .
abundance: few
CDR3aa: CASPHRENTGELFF
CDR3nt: TGTGCCAGCCCCCACAGGGAGAACACCGGGGAGCTGTTTTTT

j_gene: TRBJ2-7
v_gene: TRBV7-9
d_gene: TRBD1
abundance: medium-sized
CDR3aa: CASSGRDREVTYEQYF
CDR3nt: TGTGCCAGCAGCGGCAGGGACAGGGAAGTGACCTACGAGCAGTACTTC

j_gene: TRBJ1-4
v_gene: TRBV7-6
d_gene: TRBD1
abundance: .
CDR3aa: CASRGRDRGEKLFF
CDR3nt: TGTGCCAGCAGAGGCCGGGACAGGGGGGAAAAACTGTTTTTT

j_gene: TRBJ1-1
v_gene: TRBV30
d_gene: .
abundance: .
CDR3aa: CAWNRGGGTEAFF
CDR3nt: TGTGCCTGGAACCGAGGGGGTGGCACTGAAGCTTTCTTT

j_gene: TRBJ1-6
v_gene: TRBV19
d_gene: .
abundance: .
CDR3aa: CASSIRGPGNSPLHF
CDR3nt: TGTGCCAGTAGTATACGAGGGCCGGGGAATTCACCCCTCCACTTT

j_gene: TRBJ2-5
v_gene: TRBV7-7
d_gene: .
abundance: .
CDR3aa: CASSLGVGIEETQYF
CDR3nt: TGTGCTAGCAGCTTAGGCGTCGGGATAGAGGAGACCCAGTACTTC

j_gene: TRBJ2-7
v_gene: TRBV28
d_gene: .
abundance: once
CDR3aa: CASSKSGYYEQYF
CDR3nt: TGTGCCAGCAGTAAGAGCGGTTATTACGAGCAGTACTTC

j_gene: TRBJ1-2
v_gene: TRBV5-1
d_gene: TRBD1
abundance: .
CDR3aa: CASSITGAHGYTF
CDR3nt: TGCGCCAGCAGCATAACAGGGGCGCATGGCTACACCTTC

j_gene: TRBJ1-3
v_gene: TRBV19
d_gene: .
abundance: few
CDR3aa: CASTSSPGVPSGNTIYF
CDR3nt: TGTGCCAGTACCTCAAGTCCGGGGGTACCTTCTGGAAACACCATATATTTT

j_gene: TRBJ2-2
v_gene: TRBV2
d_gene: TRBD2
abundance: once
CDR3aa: CASSEGGLAEFFGELFF
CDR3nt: TGTGCCAGCAGTGAAGGAGGACTAGCGGAGTTCTTCGGGGAGCTGTTTTTT

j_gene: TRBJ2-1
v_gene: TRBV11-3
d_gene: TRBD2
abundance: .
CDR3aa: CASSIGTSGTSYNEQFF
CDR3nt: TGTGCCAGCAGCATAGGGACTAGCGGGACATCCTACAATGAGCAGTTCTTC

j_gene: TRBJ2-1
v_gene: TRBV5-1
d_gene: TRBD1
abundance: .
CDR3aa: CASSLARTGTYNEQFF
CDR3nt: TGCGCCAGCAGCTTGGCCCGGACAGGGACCTACAATGAGCAGTTCTTC

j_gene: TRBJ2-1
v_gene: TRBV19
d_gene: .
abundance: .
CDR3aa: CASKERGISSYNEQFF
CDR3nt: TGTGCCAGTAAGGAGAGGGGGATAAGCTCCTACAATGAGCAGTTCTTC

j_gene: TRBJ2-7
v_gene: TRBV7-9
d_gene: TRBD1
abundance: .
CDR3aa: CASSSRTGQGSSEQYF
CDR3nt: TGTGCCAGCAGCTCCCGAACGGGACAGGGCTCCTCCGAGCAGTACTTC

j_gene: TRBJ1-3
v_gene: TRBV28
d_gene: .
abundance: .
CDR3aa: CASSPGYLGNTIYF
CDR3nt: TGTGCCAGCAGTCCGGGTTATCTGGGAAACACCATATATTTT

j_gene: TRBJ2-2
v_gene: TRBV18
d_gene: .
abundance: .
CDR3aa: CASSSSVRGPDTGELFF
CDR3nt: TGTGCCAGCTCATCCTCGGTCAGGGGTCCCGACACCGGGGAGCTGTTTTTT

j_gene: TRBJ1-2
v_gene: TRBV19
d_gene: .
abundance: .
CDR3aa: CASSPRNYGYTF
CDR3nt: TGTGCCAGTAGCCCCAGGAACTATGGCTACACCTTC

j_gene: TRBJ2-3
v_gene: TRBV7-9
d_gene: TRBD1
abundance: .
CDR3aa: CASSSDRRSTDTQYF
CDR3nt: TGTGCCAGCAGCTCGGACAGGCGCAGCACAGATACGCAGTATTTT

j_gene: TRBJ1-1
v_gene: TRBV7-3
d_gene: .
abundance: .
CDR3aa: CASSLLSNTEAFF
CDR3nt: TGTGCCAGCAGCTTACTCTCGAACACTGAAGCTTTCTTT

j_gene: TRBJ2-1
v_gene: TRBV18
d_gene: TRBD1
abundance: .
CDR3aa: CASSRQIGTGDTIEQFF
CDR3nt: TGTGCCAGCTCACGACAAATCGGGACAGGGGATACAATTGAGCAGTTCTTC

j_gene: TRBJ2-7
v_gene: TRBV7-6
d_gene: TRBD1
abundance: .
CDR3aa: CASSSTGQGFDEQYF
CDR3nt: TGTGCCAGCAGCTCAACGGGACAGGGTTTCGACGAGCAGTACTTC

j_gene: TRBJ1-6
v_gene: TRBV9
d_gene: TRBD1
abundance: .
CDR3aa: CASSPRDRPNSPLHF
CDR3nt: TGTGCCAGCAGCCCCAGGGACAGGCCGAATTCACCCCTCCACTTT

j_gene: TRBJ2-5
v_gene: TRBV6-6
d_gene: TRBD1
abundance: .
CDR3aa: CASSTYRGGETQYF
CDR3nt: TGTGCCAGCAGTACTTACAGGGGTGGGGAGACCCAGTACTTC

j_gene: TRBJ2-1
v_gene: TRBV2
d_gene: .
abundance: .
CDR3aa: CASSPYRFSYNEQFF
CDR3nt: TGTGCCAGCAGCCCCTACCGCTTCTCCTACAATGAGCAGTTCTTC

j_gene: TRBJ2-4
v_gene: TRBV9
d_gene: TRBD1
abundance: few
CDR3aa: CASSTGTGIVEDIQYF
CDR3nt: TGTGCCAGCAGCACCGGGACAGGAATCGTGGAAGACATTCAGTACTTC

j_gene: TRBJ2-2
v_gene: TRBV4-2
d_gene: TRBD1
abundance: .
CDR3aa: CASSQDPQGAHTGELFF
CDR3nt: TGTGCCAGCAGCCAAGATCCGCAGGGGGCTCACACCGGGGAGCTGTTTTTT

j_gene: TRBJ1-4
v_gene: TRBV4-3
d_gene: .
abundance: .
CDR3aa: CASSRGDSPNEKLFF
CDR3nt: TGCGCCAGCAGCCGTGGAGACAGCCCGAATGAAAAACTGTTTTTT

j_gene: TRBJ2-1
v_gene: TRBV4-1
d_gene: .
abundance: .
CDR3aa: CASSQDRDRSSYNEQFF
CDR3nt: TGCGCCAGCAGCCAAGATAGAGACAGAAGCTCCTACAATGAGCAGTTCTTC

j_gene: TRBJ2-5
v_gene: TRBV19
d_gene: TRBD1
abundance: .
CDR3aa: CASSPGQGPETQYF
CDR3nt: TGTGCCAGTAGTCCCGGACAGGGTCCGGAGACCCAGTACTTC

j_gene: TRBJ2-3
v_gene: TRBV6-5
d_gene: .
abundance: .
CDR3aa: CASRHPLRGTQYF
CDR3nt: TGTGCCAGCAGACACCCCCTTAGGGGTACGCAGTATTTT

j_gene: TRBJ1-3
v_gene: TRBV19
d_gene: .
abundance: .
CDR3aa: CASSMGGLLFGNTIYF
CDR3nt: TGTGCCAGTAGTATGGGGGGACTCCTTTTTGGAAACACCATATATTTT

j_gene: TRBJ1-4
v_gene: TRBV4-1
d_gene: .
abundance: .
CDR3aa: CASSQDGPPEKLFF
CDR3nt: TGCGCCAGCAGCCAAGATGGGCCACCAGAAAAACTGTTTTTT